The 21 T cell receptor beta chains given below trace back to one sample, sequenced in a study of T cell responses to AZD1222 COVID-19 vaccine. Sequencing was performed with immunoSEQ multiplex PCR; in TCRdb, only in-frame clones are kept and a portion is missing. The top ten clones hold 9.5% to 15% of a sample with 90,000 to 110,000 clones, roughly 88% of them seen once. Sequenced here: peripheral blood, sampled on day 0 of MenACWY control vaccination. The source is an adult in good health.

The chain carries TRBV7-2 and TRBJ2-3, with 7 positions matching TRBD1. Trimming at V came to 5 bases and at J to 9 bases, leaving 14 bases not matched to a gene. The germline V gene encodes CDR1 SGHTA and CDR2 FQGNSA. The CDR3 sequence is 15 residues long. This CDR3 reads CASSAGTARGNTQYF. CDR3 nucleotides: TGTGCCAGCAGCGCCGGGACAGCCAGGGGGAACACGCAGTATTTT.

The CDR3 bases are TGTGCCAGCAGTTTATATCGGGCGGGCTCCAGCTCCTACAATGAGCAGTTCTTC. Translated, it gives CASSLYRAGSSSYNEQFF. The chain uses TRBV28 and TRBJ2-1; perhaps TRBD2 as D (5 bases). V was clipped by 1 base and J by 0 bases, with 16 bases between them. The length of the CDR3 is 18 residues. Germline V lookup: CDR1 MDHEN, CDR2 SYDVKM.

This chain links TRBV18 with TRBJ2-7; 7 nucleotides agree with TRBD1. V trimming: 3 bases; J trimming: 2 bases; junction bases outside the gene matches: 4. Per germline, CDR1 KGHSH and CDR2 LQKENI. This CDR3 is built from 14 residues. CDR3 coding DNA: TGTGCCAGCTCACCTCGAGACAGGGCCTACGAGCAGTACTTC. Protein product: CASSPRDRAYEQYF.

The chain links TRBV9 to TRBJ2-1, with D possibly TRBD1 on 6 matching bases. Germline lookup yields CDR1 SGDLS and CDR2 YYNGEE. The CDR3 loop spans 15 amino acids. Trimming cost V 0 bases and J 4 bases, with 11 bases left between them. The CDR3 is CASSVVQQGYNEQFF. CDR3 DNA: TGTGCCAGCAGCGTAGTGCAACAGGGATACAATGAGCAGTTCTTC. Drawing the rest from reference TRBV9 and TRBJ2-1, the complete variable domain is DSGVTQTPKHLITATGQRVTLRCSPRSGDLSVYWYQQSLDQGLQFLIQYYNGEERAKGNILERFSAQQFPDLHSELNLSSLELGDSALYFCASSVVQQGYNEQFFGPGTRLTVL.

This rearrangement joins TRBV7-2 to TRBJ1-5; no clear D. Germline V gene data show CDR1 as SGHTA and CDR2 as FQGNSA. This CDR3 comprises 14 residues. V was trimmed by 2 bases and J by 2 bases, leaving 7 bases between them. The CDR3 DNA reads as TGTGCCAGCAGCTTAAGGTTGGGCAATCAGCCCCAGCATTTT. Translated: CASSLRLGNQPQHF.

V and J are TRBV29-1 and TRBJ2-1, with D unresolved. V shed 2 bases and J shed 7 bases, with 9 bases lying between them. The CDR3 loop spans 12 amino acids. Germline loops: CDR1 SQVTM, CDR2 ANQGSEA. In DNA form, the CDR3 reads TGCAGCGTTGAAAATACCTGGAATGAGCAGTTCTTC. It codes for CSVENTWNEQFF.

The CDR3 nucleotides are TGTGCCAGCGGGCGAACCGCCTACGAGCAGTACTTC. It is translated as CASGRTAYEQYF. J is TRBJ2-7 and V is TRBV2; D is unresolved. The V end lost 8 bases, the J end lost 2 bases, and 10 bases lay between the germline ends. CDR1 is SNHLY, CDR2 FYNNEI, per germline. This CDR3 spans 12 amino acids. Based on the CDR3 plus reference TRBV2 and TRBJ2-7, the full variable domain is EPEVTQTPSHQVTQMGQEVILRCVPISNHLYFYWYRQILGQKVEFLVSFYNNEISEKSEIFDDQFSVERPDGSNFTLKIRSTKLEDSAMYFCASGRTAYEQYFGPGTRLTVT.

The V and J genes are TRBV27 and TRBJ2-1, with 9 bases lining up with TRBD1. Germline V gene lookup returns CDR1 MNHEY and CDR2 SMNVEV (reference sequence). The CDR3 is 17 residues long. With V trimmed by 6 bases and J by 3 bases, 12 bases remained unmatched. The CDR3 loop reads CASSPEPGTGLYNEQFF. For the CDR3, the DNA is TGTGCCAGCAGCCCAGAACCCGGGACAGGGCTCTACAATGAGCAGTTCTTC.

The chain has TRBV7-2 and TRBJ1-2, with D tentatively TRBD1 (5 bases). V lost 5 bases and J 0 bases, leaving 13 bases between the germline ends. Germline assignment: CDR1 SGHTA and CDR2 FQGNSA. CDR3 length: 15 amino acids. The CDR3 region is CASSQVGGANYGYTF. The CDR3 nucleotides are TGTGCCAGCAGCCAAGTTGGGGGGGCTAACTATGGCTACACCTTC.

The rearrangement uses TRBV19 and TRBJ1-1; D unclear. This CDR3 comprises 15 residues. V lost 2 bases and J 2 bases, leaving 12 bases between the germline ends. From germline, CDR1 is LNHDA and CDR2 SQIVND (reference sequence). The CDR3 region is CASSIPLGLNTEAFF. For the CDR3, the DNA is TGTGCCAGTAGTATACCTCTCGGACTTAACACTGAAGCTTTCTTT.

The V gene is TRBV25-1, the J gene TRBJ1-1, with D maybe TRBD1 (6 bases). Trimming took off 4 bases at V and 4 bases at J, with 16 bases between the two ends. Germline V gene data show CDR1 as MGHDK and CDR2 as SYGVNS. The CDR3 has 15 amino acids. The CDR3 DNA sequence: TGTGCCAGCAGTGGGGCAGGGGATGGAGGCACTGAAGCTTTCTTT. It yields the protein CASSGAGDGGTEAFF.

The chain joins TRBV19 to TRBJ2-1; TRBD2 is a possible D gene (5 bases). The germline gives CDR1 LNHDA, CDR2 SQIVND (reference sequence). Trimming took off 3 bases at V and 0 bases at J, with 15 bases between the two ends. This CDR3 spans 17 amino acids. CDR3 coding DNA: TGTGCCAGTAGTATTTCCTTCAGCGGATCCTCCTACAATGAGCAGTTCTTC. Its translation is CASSISFSGSSYNEQFF.

V and J are TRBV28 and TRBJ2-2, with a tentative D call TRBD1 (5 bases). The CDR3 is made up of 16 amino acids. CDR1 is MDHEN and CDR2 is SYDVKM in the germline V gene. V lost 6 bases, J lost 4 bases, and 18 bases lay in between. CDR3: CASSTFRANPTGELFF. Here the CDR3 DNA reads TGTGCCAGCAGCACATTCAGGGCTAACCCCACCGGGGAGCTGTTTTTT.

In its sample, this clone was seen once. The V and J genes are TRBV19 and TRBJ2-5; D is possibly TRBD1 (6 bases). The CDR3 runs 16 residues. The V gene's germline CDR1 is LNHDA and CDR2 SQIVND (reference sequence). The V end was cut by 1 base, the J end by 5 bases, with 17 bases between. CDR3 in amino acids: CASSIGATGLGETQYF. The CDR3 DNA is TGTGCCAGTAGTATAGGCGCTACAGGGCTGGGGGAGACCCAGTACTTC.

The genes are TRBV19 and TRBJ1-5; unclear D gene. This CDR3 has 15 amino acids. Per germline, CDR1 LNHDA and CDR2 SQIVND (reference sequence). V gave up 5 bases and J gave up 0 bases, with 11 bases separating them. Here the CDR3 reads CASSQTTGSNQPQHF. DNA of the CDR3: TGTGCCAGTAGTCAAACGACCGGTAGCAATCAGCCCCAGCATTTT.

The chain carries TRBV6-5 and TRBJ2-2; D may match TRBD1 or TRBD2 (6 bases each). Deletions cut 6 bases from V and 6 bases from J, with 17 bases between. The CDR3 has 15 amino acids. Germline CDR1 and CDR2: MNHEY and SVGAGI. The chain's CDR3 is CASRKLTGAAGELFF. CDR3 sequence (DNA): TGTGCCAGCAGGAAACTCACGGGGGCTGCCGGGGAGCTGTTTTTT.

The chain is built from TRBV5-1 and TRBJ2-1; D ambiguous. Germline V CDR1 and CDR2: SGHRS, YFSETQ. Trimming took 0 bases from V and 5 from J, leaving 12 bases between them. The CDR3 covers 15 residues. The CDR3 loop reads CASSLEHHLDNEQFF. In DNA form, the CDR3 reads TGCGCCAGCAGCTTGGAGCACCACCTCGACAATGAGCAGTTCTTC.

The chain uses TRBV3-1 (or the pseudogene TRBV3-2) and TRBJ2-5, with D unclear. Trimming stripped 4 bases from V and 5 bases from J, with 11 bases between. The CDR3 length is 13 residues. Germline V gene lookup returns CDR1 LGHDT and CDR2 YNNKEL (reference sequence). CDR3 protein: CASSPAEWETQYF. The CDR3 DNA is TGTGCCAGCAGCCCAGCAGAGTGGGAGACCCAGTACTTC.

The V gene is TRBV5-6, the J gene TRBJ1-5; D might be TRBD1 (5 bases). The V end lost 0 bases, the J end lost 3 bases, and 13 bases lay between the germline ends. This CDR3 contains 16 residues. From germline, CDR1 is SGHDT and CDR2 YYEEEE. The CDR3, as DNA: TGTGCCAGCAGCTTGGGGCCTAGGGGACTCAATCAGCCCCAGCATTTT. Its translation: CASSLGPRGLNQPQHF.

The V gene is TRBV24-1, the J gene TRBJ2-7, with D possibly called TRBD1 or TRBD2 (6 bases each). This CDR3 has 13 amino acids. Germline V gene lookup returns CDR1 KGHDR and CDR2 SFDVKD. V lost 6 bases and J lost 5, with 13 bases in between. CDR3 loop: CATSSPGADEQYF. CDR3 coding DNA: TGTGCCACCAGTAGCCCGGGGGCGGACGAGCAGTACTTC.

The gene calls are TRBV6-2 or TRBV6-3 and TRBJ1-5; no clear D gene. Germline V gene lookup returns CDR1 MNHEY and CDR2 SVGEGT. Trimming took off 4 bases at V and 3 bases at J, with 7 bases between the two ends. CDR3 length: 13 amino acids. The CDR3: CASSLYYNQPQHF. The CDR3 DNA reads TGTGCCAGCAGTTTGTATTACAATCAGCCCCAGCATTTT.